The present T cell receptor (beta chain) was sequenced within a study of blood T cell repertoires in COVID-19. Adults between roughly 18 and 95 years of age took part from 24 US areas. In assigning cohorts, the study relied on participant-reported clinical history. As processed by the authors: Estimation of nucleated cell counts relied on the amplification of reference gene primers. Sequencing was performed with immunoSEQ multiplex PCR; in TCRdb, only in-frame clones are kept and a portion is missing. Clone size and the V and J calls come from that table; the DNA yielded D and trimming. The sample carries about 240,000 clones, around 86% recorded once. CDR3 size: 16 residues. Losses at the gene ends were 11 bases for V and 7 bases for J; bases not matched to a gene: 19. CDR1 and CDR2 (germline): SGHVS, FNYEAQ.

The sequence came from a middle-aged woman with acute COVID-19. The chain recombines TRBV7-6 with TRBJ2-2; 7 positions agree with TRBD1. Specimen: PBMCs or T cells enriched from blood (not recorded which). The CDR3 reads CASSSLAGGSVGELFF. The DNA for the CDR3 is TGTGCCTCCTCGTCCCTGGCAGGGGGTTCCGTCGGGGAGCTGTTTTTT.